Listed here is a single T cell receptor (beta chain). The data stem from a study of blood T cell repertoires in COVID-19. Study-wide context: Sites in the United States, Italy and Spain provided acute and convalescent COVID-19 samples.

Participants were placed into cohorts based on the clinical history they reported. Exposed volunteers were people who met a COVID-19 case within 2 weeks before study entry. In the study's own analysis: Estimation of nucleated cell counts relied on the amplification of reference gene primers. Clones were read by immunoSEQ multiplex PCR, and TCRdb kept only the in-frame ones, dropping some. Clone size and the V and J calls come from that table; the DNA yielded D and trimming. This repertoire shows approximately 280,000 clones, approximately 82% found once; its top ten account for about 5%. CDR3 size: 15 residues. CDR1 and CDR2 from the germline V gene are SGHVS and FNYEAQ. With 5 bases removed from V and 6 bases from J, the gap between germline ends came to 17 bases.

Sequencing was carried out using PBMCs or T cells enriched from blood (not recorded which). V usage is TRBV7-6 and J usage is TRBJ2-1; weak D call: TRBD1 (8 bases). The TCR comes from a man in his forties who had been exposed to COVID-19. CDR3 residues: CASSPGGQGSNEQFF. CDR3 bases: TGTGCCAGCAGCCCGGGAGGACAGGGTAGCAATGAGCAGTTCTTC.